Detailed here is one TCR beta chain. The antigen remains undetermined. Between the trimmed V and J ends, which lost 0 bases and 6 bases, there was a span of 12 bases. The CDR3 consists of 15 residues. CDR1 is LGHNA and CDR2 is YSLEER in the germline V gene. The sample belongs to a study of cytotoxic CD8 clonotypes in ibrutinib-treated CLL. Study at large: Response samples were taken after a median roughly 12 months of treatment, range 6 to 36. Each sample contained, on average, under 270,000 productive templates and some 90,000 productive rearrangements.

The protocol was immunoSEQ multiplex PCR, while the TCRdb copy is restricted to in-frame clones and leaves out a portion. Among 270,000 or so clones, roughly 76% were seen once, and the ten largest hold 5.6%. Broader study findings: Different sampling times were used for sustained-remission and progressing patients. The public clonotypes identified were infrequent and showed contraction or stability on treatment.

The sequence came from a human donor with chronic lymphocytic leukemia. The chain recombines TRBV4-3 with TRBJ2-1; possibly TRBD2 for D (5 bases). The sample was PBMCs, taken at disease progression, from a patient treated with ibrutinib. The CDR3 region is CASSQDLTSGNEQFF. CDR3 DNA sequence: TGCGCCAGCAGCCAAGATCTGACGAGCGGCAATGAGCAGTTCTTC.